This TCR beta chain was found in a study of T-cell reconstitution after alpha-beta-depleted transplantation in children. This CDR3 is 16 amino acids long. Germline lookup yields CDR1 SGHAT and CDR2 FQNNGV. The V end was cut by 0 bases, the J end by 1 base, with 12 bases between. This clonotype was recorded at least ten times. Preparation of the TCRbeta library used unique molecular identifiers. TCRdb reanalysed the PCR reads using MiXCR and keeps one entry per CDR3 protein. Here the sample spans hundreds of thousands of distinct CDR3 sequences, approximately 12% being singletons. The J gene is TRBJ1-1, the V gene TRBV11-2; the D is unclear. The sample here was PBMCs from the stem cell graft donor, taken from the stem cell graft. This TCR came from a human donor who donated a stem cell graft to a child with acute lymphoblastic leukemia. The CDR3 nucleotides read TGTGCCAGCAGCTTAGATTTCCAGCTTGGGAACACTGAAGCTTTCTTT. The encoded protein is CASSLDFQLGNTEAFF.